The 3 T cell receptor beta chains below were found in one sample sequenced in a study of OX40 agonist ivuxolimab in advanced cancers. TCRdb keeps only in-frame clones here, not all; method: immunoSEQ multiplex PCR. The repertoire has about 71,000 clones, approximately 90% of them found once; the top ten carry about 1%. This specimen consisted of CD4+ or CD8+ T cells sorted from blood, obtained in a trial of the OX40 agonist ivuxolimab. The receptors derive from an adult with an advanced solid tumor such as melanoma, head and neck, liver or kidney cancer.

CDR3 amino acids: CASSGTSDQETQYF. The CDR3 region has the DNA TGTGCCAGCAGCGGGACTAGCGACCAAGAGACCCAGTACTTC. The rearrangement uses TRBV7-2 and TRBJ2-5; TRBD2 matches at 10 bases. Trimming removed 5 bases from V and 0 bases from J; junction bases left unmatched: 0. This CDR3 spans 14 amino acids. CDR1 and CDR2 from the germline V gene are SGHTA and FQGNSA.

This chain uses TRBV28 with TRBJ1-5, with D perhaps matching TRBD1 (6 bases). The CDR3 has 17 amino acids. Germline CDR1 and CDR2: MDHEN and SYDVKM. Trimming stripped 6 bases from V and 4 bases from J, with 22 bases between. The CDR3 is CASSNPLGARGNQPQHF. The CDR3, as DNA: TGTGCCAGCAGCAACCCTCTGGGGGCAAGAGGGAATCAGCCCCAGCATTTT.

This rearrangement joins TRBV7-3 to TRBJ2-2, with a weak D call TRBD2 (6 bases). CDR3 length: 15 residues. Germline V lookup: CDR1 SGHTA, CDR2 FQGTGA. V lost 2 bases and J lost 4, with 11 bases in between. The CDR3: CASSLFGSGTGELFF. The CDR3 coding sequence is TGTGCCAGCAGCTTATTCGGGAGTGGCACCGGGGAGCTGTTTTTT.